This section outlines one T cell receptor (beta chain) sequence together with its context. Trimming pared 5 bases from V and 1 base from J, leaving 12 bases between. The CDR3 is made up of 15 amino acids. These data come from a study of T-cell reconstitution after alpha-beta-depleted transplantation in children. Preparation of the TCRbeta library involved a method that used unique molecular identifiers. One entry per CDR3 protein, called by TCRdb with MiXCR from the PCR reads. The sample consists of a few hundred thousand distinct CDR3 sequences, more than 10% of them appearing once. Specimen: PBMCs, collected from the stem cell graft. The TCR originated in a human donor who donated a stem cell graft to a child with Fanconi anemia. V and J are TRBV12-3 or TRBV12-4 and TRBJ2-1, with D possibly TRBD2 on 6 matching bases. The DNA of the CDR3 is TGTGCCAGCAGTCACGGGACTCGATCCTACAATGAGCAGTTCTTC. Translation: CASSHGTRSYNEQFF.